Each of the 18 T cell receptor beta chains below was sequenced from the same sample in a study of CXCR3-negative and CXCR3-positive naive CD8 T cells. UMI-labeled 5' RACE TRB cDNA libraries were prepared from the cells. TCRdb reanalyzed the 5' RACE reads and collapses them to one entry per CDR3 protein, without DNA. Its clone listing holds around 140,000 distinct CDR3 sequences. The sequencing input was naive CXCR3- CD8+ T cells from blood. The subset here: CD45RO-CCR7+CD27+CD95- naive CD8+ T cells lacking CXCR3 (TNR3-). All receptors come from a human donor in good health. Some clones in this sample may be carry-over from other donors' samples.

The chain uses TRBV6-2 or TRBV6-3 and TRBJ2-1; the TRBD1 assignment by TCRdb is unverifiable without DNA. This CDR3 spans 14 amino acids. Germline V gene data show CDR1 as MNHEY and CDR2 as SVGEGT. The CDR3: CASSWTGGGGEQFF.

The rearrangement links TRBV7-9 to TRBJ1-2; with no DNA, the TCRdb D assignment of TRBD1 cannot be verified. This CDR3 has 14 amino acids. CDR1 SEHNR and CDR2 FQNEAQ come from the germline V gene (reference sequence). The CDR3 reads CASSPTAAPGGYTF.

The V call is TRBV30, the J call TRBJ2-7. The CDR3 extends over 11 amino acids. CDR1 is GTSNPN, CDR2 SVGIG, per germline (reference sequence). CDR3: CAWSELYEQYF.

V and J are TRBV19 and TRBJ2-1; checking the TCRdb D call of TRBD2 is not possible without DNA. The CDR3 runs to 15 residues. Looked up from germline, CDR1 is LNHDA and CDR2 is SQIVND (reference sequence). CDR3 region: CAISSGTRGYNEQFF.

V is TRBV20-1 and J is TRBJ2-7; TCRdb outputs TRBD1, but without DNA this stays unchecked. Germline values: CDR1 DFQATT, CDR2 SNEGSKA (reference sequence). The CDR3 covers 13 residues. The CDR3 sequence is CSARDRATYEQYF.

This chain joins TRBV20-1 and TRBJ2-1. The CDR3 totals 14 residues. From germline, CDR1 is DFQATT and CDR2 SNEGSKA (reference sequence). The CDR3 here is CSASHLSSYNEQFF.

The chain employs TRBV29-1 and TRBJ1-1; TCRdb picks TRBD1, but there is no DNA to check that call. This CDR3 has 14 residues. Germline V gives CDR1 SQVTM, CDR2 ANQGSEA. The CDR3 region is CSVGRQGRRSEAFF. Full variable domain (missing parts from reference TRBV29-1 and TRBJ1-1): SAVISQKPSRDICQRGTSLTIQCQVDSQVTMMFWYRQQPGQSLTLIATANQGSEATYESGFVIDKFPISRPNLTFSTLTVSNMSPEDSSIYLCSVGRQGRRSEAFFGQGTRLTVV.

The chain combines TRBV29-1 with TRBJ1-3. The CDR3 has 14 residues. Germline V CDR1 and CDR2: SQVTM, ANQGSEA. The CDR3 is CSVSPVDPGNTIYF.

The chain combines TRBV7-9 with TRBJ2-2. The germline CDR1 and CDR2 sequences are SEHNR and FQNEAQ (reference sequence). This CDR3 has 16 residues. The CDR3: CASSPPGWGSTGELFF.

V gene TRBV7-9 combines with J gene TRBJ2-7; checking the TCRdb D call of TRBD1 is not possible without DNA. This CDR3 is built from 15 residues. Germline CDR1 SEHNR, CDR2 FQNEAQ (reference sequence). The CDR3 loop reads CASARGGPTHGEQYF. Looking up the rest from reference TRBV7-9 and TRBJ2-7 gives the full variable domain: DTGVSQNPRHKITKRGQNVTFRCDPISEHNRLYWYRQTLGQGPEFLTYFQNEAQLEKSRLLSDRFSAERPKGSFSTLEIQRTEQGDSAMYLCASARGGPTHGEQYFGPGTRLTVT.

J is TRBJ2-7 and V is TRBV7-8. Germline lookup yields CDR1 SGHVS and CDR2 FQNEAQ. The CDR3 is 13 amino acids. The CDR3 is CASSLIPFYEQYF.

The CDR3 sequence is CSASWGGHEQYF. The V and J genes are TRBV20-1 and TRBJ2-7; with no DNA, the TCRdb D assignment of TRBD1 cannot be verified. The CDR3 covers 12 residues. The V gene's germline CDR1 is DFQATT and CDR2 SNEGSKA (reference sequence).

The chain combines TRBV4-2 with TRBJ2-2. Per germline, CDR1 LGHNA and CDR2 YNFKEQ. The CDR3 totals 14 residues. CDR3 region: CASSPGRETGELFF.

The rearrangement joins TRBV5-1 to TRBJ1-1; there is no DNA to check the TCRdb D call of TRBD1. This CDR3 has 17 amino acids. The germline CDR1 and CDR2 sequences are SGHRS and YFSETQ. CDR3 loop: CASSLMGGMQLNTEAFF.

This chain connects TRBV9 to TRBJ2-1; there is no DNA to check the TCRdb D call of TRBD1. Germline values: CDR1 SGDLS, CDR2 YYNGEE. This CDR3 spans 15 amino acids. The CDR3 loop reads CASSLSQGSIDEQFF. The whole variable domain, remainder taken from reference TRBV9 and TRBJ2-1, is DSGVTQTPKHLITATGQRVTLRCSPRSGDLSVYWYQQSLDQGLQFLIQYYNGEERAKGNILERFSAQQFPDLHSELNLSSLELGDSALYFCASSLSQGSIDEQFFGPGTRLTVL.

This chain links TRBV28 with TRBJ2-7; TCRdb reports TRBD1, a call that lacks DNA to check it against. CDR3 length: 14 residues. Germline V gene lookup returns CDR1 MDHEN and CDR2 SYDVKM. The chain's CDR3 is CASSLLRGPLEQYF.

The V gene is TRBV2, the J gene TRBJ2-1; TCRdb outputs TRBD2, but without DNA this stays unchecked. This CDR3 spans 16 amino acids. CDR1 is SNHLY, CDR2 FYNNEI, per germline. CDR3 protein: CASSSSTSGSVNEQFF.

The chain couples TRBV24-1 to TRBJ2-5. The CDR3 totals 14 residues. The germline V gene encodes CDR1 KGHDR and CDR2 SFDVKD. The CDR3 spells CATSDFRRQETQYF.